This passage covers 27 T cell receptor beta chains from one sample sequenced in a study of cytomegalovirus exposure and HLA in healthy donors. It was with 60 Vbeta and 13 Jbeta primers that the PCR ran. Profiling relied on immunoSEQ multiplex PCR, and the TCRdb table lists in-frame clones only, not all of them. The sample has 80,000 or so clones; about three quarters are singletons. Sequencing used PBMCs. The receptor source for this set is a woman between 35 and 50 years old in good health and CMV-seropositive.

With regard to this clone: A read error may account for a junction end that differs from germline. The rearrangement links TRBV19 to TRBJ1-2; 8 positions match TRBD1. The length of the CDR3 is 14 residues. Per the germline V gene, CDR1 is LNHDA and CDR2 is SQIVND (reference sequence). CDR3 DNA: TGTGCCAGTAGTATCCCCAGGGGGCCCGCTGGCTACCCCTTC. As protein: CASSIPRGPAGYPF.

The chain couples TRBV7-9 to TRBJ2-2, with 9 bases matching TRBD2. Germline lookup yields CDR1 SEHNR and CDR2 FQNEAQ (reference sequence). V was clipped by 6 bases and J by 7 bases; unmatched bases: 15. The CDR3 is 17 amino acids. The CDR3 is CASSRPVGTSIHGELFF. CDR3 DNA sequence: TGTGCCAGCAGTCGACCGGTCGGGACTAGCATCCACGGGGAGCTGTTTTTT. Supplemented by reference TRBV7-9 and TRBJ2-2, the full variable domain reads DTGVSQNPRHKITKRGQNVTFRCDPISEHNRLYWYRQTLGQGPEFLTYFQNEAQLEKSRLLSDRFSAERPKGSFSTLEIQRTEQGDSAMYLCASSRPVGTSIHGELFFGEGSRLTVL.

The V call is TRBV28, the J call TRBJ1-6; D is uncertain. The V end lost 4 bases, the J end lost 6 bases, and 10 bases lay between the germline ends. The CDR3 is made up of 14 amino acids. Germline CDR1 reads MDHEN; CDR2 reads SYDVKM. CDR3 amino acids: CASSYTGGNSPLHF. The CDR3 DNA follows: TGTGCCAGCAGTTACACCGGAGGTAATTCACCCCTCCACTTT.

The V gene is TRBV7-7, the J gene TRBJ2-1; 13 nucleotides agree with TRBD2. Germline values: CDR1 SSHAT, CDR2 FNYEAQ (reference sequence). This CDR3 is 16 amino acids long. This chain's CDR3 is CASAATGLAGSNEQFF. CDR3 DNA sequence: TGTGCTAGCGCTGCGACGGGACTAGCGGGGAGCAATGAGCAGTTCTTC.

The chain employs TRBV5-1 and TRBJ1-6; 8 positions agree with TRBD1. Germline CDR1 reads SGHRS; CDR2 reads YFSETQ. With 4 bases clipped from V and 8 bases from J, the junction kept 14 bases outside the gene matches. This CDR3 has 17 residues. CDR3: CASSLAPGQVKDSPLHF. For the CDR3, the DNA is TGCGCCAGCAGCCTGGCTCCGGGACAGGTAAAAGATTCACCCCTCCACTTT.

The genes are TRBV6-6 and TRBJ1-5; no clear D. Deletions cut 2 bases from V and 7 bases from J, with 6 bases between. The CDR3 is 12 amino acids. Germline values: CDR1 MNHNY, CDR2 SVGAGI (reference sequence). CDR3 sequence reads: CASSYPGQPQHF. CDR3 in DNA: TGTGCCAGCAGTTACCCCGGGCAGCCCCAGCATTTT.

The J gene is TRBJ2-1, the V gene TRBV5-1; TRBD2 matches 7 bases. CDR1 is SGHRS, CDR2 YFSETQ, per germline. J gave up 0 bases and V 3 bases, and 3 bases lay outside the gene matches. This CDR3 contains 15 residues. The CDR3 loop reads CASSSSGGSYNEQFF. The CDR3, as DNA: TGCGCCAGCAGCTCCTCGGGAGGCTCCTACAATGAGCAGTTCTTC.

This clone has more than one count but fewer than ten. V gene TRBV5-5 combines with J gene TRBJ2-7; TRBD1 matches 7 bases. The CDR3 is made up of 13 amino acids. V was pared by 4 bases and J by 7 bases, with 8 bases of the junction left unmatched. Germline assignment: CDR1 SGHKS and CDR2 YYEKEE (reference sequence). CDR3 nucleotides: TGTGCCAGCAGCCCACGACAGGGCGGGGAGCAGTACTTC. It translates to CASSPRQGGEQYF.

This rearrangement joins TRBV6-5 to TRBJ2-2; TRBD2 is a possible D gene (5 bases). Trimming took 5 bases from V and 6 from J, leaving 10 bases between them. This CDR3 spans 13 amino acids. Germline V lookup: CDR1 MNHEY, CDR2 SVGAGI. CDR3 protein: CASSRGIPGELFF. The CDR3 DNA follows: TGTGCCAGCAGTCGGGGAATCCCCGGGGAGCTGTTTTTT.

This clone was seen a few times. The chain is built from TRBV10-2 and TRBJ2-1, with 13 nucleotides matching TRBD2. The CDR3 runs to 15 residues. J was trimmed by 9 bases and V by 6 bases; bases with no gene match: 8. CDR1 and CDR2 (germline): WSHSY, SAAADI. The DNA for the CDR3 is TGCGCCAGCAGCGCACTAGCGGGGGGGTTGAGTGAGCAGTTCTTC. It translates to CASSALAGGLSEQFF.

In DNA, the CDR3 is TGTGCCAGTAAGGATGGGACCGTGGACTACTTTGTGAAGAGTGGTGAGCAGTTCTTC. Its translation: CASKDGTVDYFVKSGEQFF. The rearrangement links TRBV19 to TRBJ2-1; perhaps TRBD2 as D (6 bases). Trimming removed 7 bases from V and 9 bases from J, with 34 bases in between. This CDR3 contains 19 residues. Per germline, CDR1 LNHDA and CDR2 SQIVND (reference sequence).

The chain joins TRBV6-5 to TRBJ1-5; maybe TRBD1 (5 bases). The length of the CDR3 is 14 residues. Germline V lookup: CDR1 MNHEY, CDR2 SVGAGI. V lost 6 bases and J 6 bases, leaving 15 bases between the germline ends. The DNA of the CDR3 is TGTGCCAGCAGCCTCAGGGTTAGGGGTCAGCCCCAGCATTTT. Its protein product is CASSLRVRGQPQHF.

The chain has TRBV27 and TRBJ1-2, with 9 bases that match TRBD1. Germline trimming cut 6 bases from V and 8 bases from J; bases unmatched to any gene: 7. The CDR3 spans 13 residues. Germline loops: CDR1 MNHEY, CDR2 SMNVEV (reference sequence). CDR3 in amino acids: CASSQGTGSGYTF. CDR3 bases: TGTGCCAGCAGCCAGGGGACAGGGTCCGGCTACACCTTC.

The genes are TRBV28 and TRBJ2-7, with 9 bases lining up with TRBD1. The germline V gene encodes CDR1 MDHEN and CDR2 SYDVKM. Unmatched junction bases numbered 8, after V lost 5 bases and J lost 9 bases. CDR3 length equals 13 residues. The DNA of the CDR3 is TGTGCCAGCAGTAGGGACAGGGTCCGCCGGCAGTACTTC. Translating it yields CASSRDRVRRQYF.

In the case of this clone: One end of the junction varies from germline; a read error may be responsible. This chain connects TRBV7-9 to TRBJ2-2; the D gene is possibly TRBD2 (5 bases). This CDR3 has 14 amino acids. Germline values: CDR1 SEHNR, CDR2 FQNEAQ (reference sequence). The CDR3 DNA follows: TGTGCCAGCAGCCTAGCCACAGTCACCGGGGAGCTGTTTTTT. Protein: CASSLATVTGELFF.

The J gene is TRBJ1-6, the V gene TRBV4-2; D might be TRBD1 (5 bases). Deletions cut 3 bases from V and 7 bases from J, with 16 bases between. Germline CDR1 LGHNA, CDR2 YNFKEQ. The CDR3 loop spans 16 amino acids. CDR3 residues: CASSQMPGQSNSPLHF. CDR3 coding DNA: TGTGCCAGCAGCCAGATGCCAGGGCAGTCCAATTCACCCCTCCACTTT.

This chain joins TRBV14 and TRBJ2-6; D perhaps matches TRBD2 (5 bases). Germline V gene lookup returns CDR1 SGHDN and CDR2 FVKESK. V was pared by 0 bases and J by 0 bases, with 15 bases between. The length of the CDR3 is 19 residues. The CDR3: CASSQDLAGLISGANVLTF. The DNA for the CDR3 is TGTGCCAGCAGCCAAGATCTCGCGGGCCTTATCTCTGGGGCCAACGTCCTGACTTTC.

The chain has TRBV5-1 and TRBJ1-1; the D gene is possibly TRBD1 (6 bases). The CDR3 totals 15 residues. Per germline, CDR1 SGHRS and CDR2 YFSETQ. Deletions cut 2 bases from V and 1 base from J, with 12 bases between. CDR3 nucleotide sequence: TGCGCCAGCAGCTTCGGGGGGGCGGGGAACACTGAAGCTTTCTTT. Translated: CASSFGGAGNTEAFF.

The chain carries TRBV7-9 and TRBJ2-5, with 8 bases identical to TRBD1. The CDR3 runs to 17 residues. Germline V gene lookup returns CDR1 SEHNR and CDR2 FQNEAQ (reference sequence). J lost 5 bases, V lost 6 bases, and 17 bases had no gene match. CDR3 protein: CASSPYRGNSALETQYF. The CDR3 DNA is TGTGCCAGCAGTCCTTACAGGGGGAACTCGGCTCTGGAGACCCAGTACTTC.

The V call is TRBV30, the J call TRBJ2-7; weak D call: TRBD2 (7 bases). Trimming stripped 3 bases from V and 2 bases from J, with 17 bases between. From germline, CDR1 is GTSNPN and CDR2 SVGIG (reference sequence). The CDR3 is 15 residues long. CDR3 protein: CAWSGWGGSAYEQYF. The DNA of the CDR3 is TGTGCCTGGAGCGGCTGGGGGGGCTCCGCCTACGAGCAGTACTTC. The full variable domain, in which reference TRBV30 and TRBJ2-7 provide the parts outside the CDR3, is SQTIHQWPATLVQPVGSPLSLECTVEGTSNPNLYWYRQAAGRGLQLLFYSVGIGQISSEVPQNLSASRPQDRQFILSSKKLLLSDSGFYLCAWSGWGGSAYEQYFGPGTRLTVT.

This clone was counted only a few times. CDR3 residues: CASSYRGPTEAFF. As DNA, the CDR3 is TGCGCCAGCAGCTACAGGGGGCCCACTGAAGCTTTCTTT. This chain uses TRBV5-1 with TRBJ1-1; 9 bases fit TRBD1. CDR3 size: 13 residues. Looked up from germline, CDR1 is SGHRS and CDR2 is YFSETQ. Trimming removed 3 bases from V and 4 bases from J; junction bases left unmatched: 1.

In the case of this clone: Only one base separates this from a far larger clonotype, so it likely reflects a read error. V usage is TRBV4-1 and J usage is TRBJ2-3, with 8 bases aligning to TRBD1. The CDR3 sequence is 17 residues long. V dropped 1 base and J dropped 3; count of bases not matched to a gene: 9. In germline, CDR1 is MGHRA, CDR2 YSYEKL. CDR3 sequence reads: CASSQGLAGGLTDTQYF. As DNA, the CDR3 is TGCGCCAGCAGCCAAGGGTTAGCAGGGGGCCTGACAGATACGCAGTATTTT.

The chain employs TRBV7-2 and TRBJ2-1, with D perhaps TRBD1 (6 bases). CDR3 length: 13 residues. V was clipped by 5 bases and J by 9 bases, with 14 bases between them. Germline values: CDR1 SGHTA, CDR2 FQGNSA. CDR3 DNA sequence: TGTGCCAGCAGCAAGGACAGCCCCAGTGAGCAGTTCTTC. Its translation: CASSKDSPSEQFF.

The chain recombines TRBV30 with TRBJ2-7, with D possibly matching TRBD1 (5 bases). Trimming took off 3 bases at V and 3 bases at J, with 15 bases between the two ends. The CDR3 is made up of 14 amino acids. Germline loops: CDR1 GTSNPN, CDR2 SVGIG (reference sequence). CDR3 sequence: CAWSAKGAGYEQYF. In DNA, the CDR3 is TGTGCCTGGAGCGCAAAAGGGGCAGGCTACGAGCAGTACTTC.

The chain is built from TRBV7-2 and TRBJ2-7; TRBD1 aligns across 7 bases. Germline CDR1 is SGHTA and CDR2 is FQGNSA. J was trimmed by 0 bases and V by 7 bases; bases with no gene match: 9. The CDR3 length is 15 residues. This CDR3 is CASTLSRDSSYEQYF. For the CDR3, the DNA is TGTGCCAGCACCCTATCCCGGGACAGCTCCTACGAGCAGTACTTC.

The CDR3 DNA is TGTGCCAGCAAATACCTTGACAGTCAAGTGGGGGACTCTTATGGCTACACCTTC. This sequence encodes CASKYLDSQVGDSYGYTF. The chain recombines TRBV27 with TRBJ1-2; possible D gene TRBD1, 5 bases. The CDR3 is 18 residues long. The germline V gene has CDR1 MNHEY and CDR2 SMNVEV (reference sequence). V lost 7 bases and J lost 5, with 29 bases in between.

The chain employs TRBV4-3 and TRBJ2-6, with D hard to call. The V gene lost 0 bases and the J gene lost 0 bases, with 6 bases spanning the gap. The CDR3 runs to 16 residues. Germline V gene sequence: CDR1 LGHNA, CDR2 YSLEER. The CDR3 DNA reads TGCGCCAGCAGCCAAGATGCGAGCTCTGGGGCCAACGTCCTGACTTTC. Residues: CASSQDASSGANVLTF.